The T cell receptor (beta chain) under discussion was sequenced for a study of tumor-infiltrating lymphocytes in oesophageal squamous cell carcinoma. This clonotype was detected a few times. TCRdb processed the PCR reads anew with MiXCR; each CDR3 protein has one entry. The sample comprises 15,000 to 20,000 distinct CDR3 sequences, around 41% of which are singletons, and roughly 33% rests with the top ten. Germline CDR1 is MDHEN and CDR2 is SYDVKM. The CDR3 is 15 amino acids. This receptor was identified in a female donor with esophageal squamous cell carcinoma. The V call is TRBV28, the J call TRBJ2-3, with D perhaps TRBD2 (6 bases). The assigned J gene may be wrong: the sequence end matches TRBJ2-1 better. The sequencing input was normal esophageal tissue next to the tumor. CDR3 residues: CASSFGLAYTDTQFF. In DNA, the CDR3 is TGTGCCAGCAGTTTCGGTCTAGCGTACACAGATACGCAGTTCTTC.